This T cell receptor (beta chain) was sequenced in a study of blood T cell repertoires in COVID-19. Generated by immunoSEQ multiplex PCR, the TCRdb table keeps only in-frame clones and is missing some. The profile shows over 300,000 clones, around 89% of them singletons. Trimming took 4 bases from V and 3 from J; bases not matched to a gene: 11. This CDR3 spans 17 amino acids. Germline lookup yields CDR1 MDHEN and CDR2 SYDVKM. What was sequenced was PBMCs or T cells enriched from blood (not recorded which). The clonotype comes from a woman aged 35 to 49 who had recovered from COVID-19. The rearrangement uses TRBV28 and TRBJ2-3; 9 bases are shared with TRBD1. CDR3 coding DNA: TGTGCCAGCAGTTACCACGGACAGGGGAGAGGAACAGATACGCAGTATTTT. It specifies CASSYHGQGRGTDTQYF.